A single sample is the source of the 5 T cell receptor beta chains below, sequenced in a study of blood T cell repertoires in COVID-19. The table came from immunoSEQ multiplex PCR; TCRdb's copy has only in-frame clones and leaves some out. The sample has some 98,000 clones, approximately 80% seen once. The sequencing sample was made of peripheral blood. These receptors were taken from an older man with acute or convalescent COVID-19.

The rearrangement links TRBV24-1 to TRBJ2-7; weak D call: TRBD2 (5 bases). In germline, CDR1 is KGHDR, CDR2 SFDVKD. V was clipped by 5 bases and J by 1 base, with 11 bases between them. This CDR3 has 14 amino acids. The CDR3 region is CATSAGYLSYEQYF. DNA of the CDR3: TGTGCCACCAGTGCGGGGTACCTTTCCTACGAGCAGTACTTC.

This clone was counted a single time. The rearrangement joins TRBV5-1 to TRBJ2-7; D possibly corresponds to TRBD2 (5 bases). Deletions cut 7 bases from V and 2 bases from J, with 19 bases between. The CDR3 loop spans 15 amino acids. Per the germline V gene, CDR1 is SGHRS and CDR2 is YFSETQ. CDR3 in amino acids: CASGLHGVATYEQYF. Here the CDR3 DNA reads TGCGCCAGCGGTCTACACGGGGTGGCGACCTACGAGCAGTACTTC. Variable domain in full (rest from reference TRBV5-1 and TRBJ2-7): KAGVTQTPRYLIKTRGQQVTLSCSPISGHRSVSWYQQTPGQGLQFLFEYFSETQRNKGNFPGRFSGRQFSNSRSEMNVSTLELGDSALYLCASGLHGVATYEQYFGPGTRLTVT.

This chain links TRBV3-1 (or the pseudogene TRBV3-2) with TRBJ2-3, with 7 bases identical to TRBD2. This CDR3 has 14 residues. V lost 5 bases and J lost 2; bases outside the gene matches: 4. Looked up from germline, CDR1 is LGHDT and CDR2 is YNNKEL (reference sequence). The CDR3 nucleotides are TGTGCCAGCAGCACTAGCGAGTCCACAGATACGCAGTATTTT. Translation gives CASSTSESTDTQYF.

The rearrangement joins TRBV29-1 to TRBJ2-7, with 7 bases lining up with TRBD1. This CDR3 has 12 amino acids. Germline assignment: CDR1 SQVTM and CDR2 ANQGSEA. The ends lost 3 bases at V and 7 bases at J; junction bases unmatched: 6. CDR3 residues: CSVDSTGYEQYF. The CDR3 nucleotides read TGCAGCGTTGACTCGACAGGGTATGAGCAGTACTTC.

V is TRBV28 and J is TRBJ1-6, with D hard to call. The V gene's germline CDR1 is MDHEN and CDR2 SYDVKM. The CDR3 runs 13 residues. V was cut by 6 bases and J by 7 bases, with 10 bases left in between. DNA of the CDR3: TGTGCCAGCAGGCCCTTCCAGAATTCACCCCTCCACTTT. Amino acids: CASRPFQNSPLHF.